The next 18 T cell receptor beta chains were all read from a single sample in a study of cytomegalovirus exposure and HLA in healthy donors. Amplification used 60 Vbeta primers and 13 Jbeta primers. The protocol was immunoSEQ multiplex PCR, while the TCRdb copy is restricted to in-frame clones and leaves out a portion. The sample includes 220,000 or so clones, 82% of them seen just once. Sequenced input: PBMCs. The receptors come from a woman in her thirties or forties in good health and CMV-seronegative.

This clone was picked up one time. The J gene is TRBJ1-1, the V gene TRBV9; tentatively, D is TRBD1 (6 bases). Trimming cost V 5 bases and J 5 bases, with 10 bases left between them. Per germline, CDR1 SGDLS and CDR2 YYNGEE. The CDR3 loop spans 12 amino acids. CDR3 in amino acids: CASSRRGTEAFF. As DNA, the CDR3 is TGTGCCAGCAGTCGTAGGGGGACTGAAGCTTTCTTT.

This chain joins TRBV28 and TRBJ2-7, with 7 bases lining up with TRBD1. This CDR3 region has 14 residues. Germline CDR1 reads MDHEN; CDR2 reads SYDVKM. The J segment lost 6 bases and the V segment lost 0 bases, leaving 5 bases of the junction unmatched. CDR3 in amino acids: CASSLWGRGIEQYF. CDR3 in DNA: TGTGCCAGCAGTTTATGGGGCAGGGGGATCGAGCAGTACTTC.

V is TRBV18 and J is TRBJ1-4, with D possibly being TRBD1 (6 bases). The CDR3 is made up of 17 amino acids. Between the trimmed V and J ends, which lost 5 bases and 3 bases, there was a span of 19 bases. Germline V gives CDR1 KGHSH, CDR2 LQKENI. CDR3 sequence reads: CASSADGDMASNEKLFF. CDR3 DNA: TGTGCCAGCTCAGCAGATGGGGACATGGCCTCTAATGAAAAACTGTTTTTT.

The chain joins TRBV28 to TRBJ2-7, with 10 nucleotides matching TRBD1. Trimming took 6 bases from V and 2 from J; bases not matched to a gene: 1. Germline CDR1 MDHEN, CDR2 SYDVKM. The CDR3 consists of 13 residues. CDR3 region: CASSGQGAYEQYF. The CDR3 nucleotides are TGTGCCAGCAGCGGACAGGGGGCCTACGAGCAGTACTTC.

This clone has more than one count but fewer than ten. The gene calls are TRBV21-1 and TRBJ1-5; TRBD1 is the table's D call and was not checked against the DNA. TRBV21-1 is a recognized pseudogene. This CDR3 is built from 15 residues. CDR3 nucleotides: TGTGCCAGCAGCAAAGCGGGCCCAGTGACCCAGCCCCAGCATTTT. Residues: CASSKAGPVTQPQHF.

The chain combines TRBV18 with TRBJ2-1, with 9 bases that match TRBD1. Per germline, CDR1 KGHSH and CDR2 LQKENI. The CDR3 length is 17 residues. J lost 7 bases, V lost 11 bases, and 21 bases had no gene match. CDR3 nucleotides: TGTGCCCCCCTGCCCCGGCCGGACGGGACAGGGCGGAATGAGCAGTTCTTC. This codes for CAPLPRPDGTGRNEQFF.

The chain recombines TRBV4-1 with TRBJ2-7, with D unresolved. Germline V lookup: CDR1 MGHRA, CDR2 YSYEKL. V lost 0 bases and J 4 bases, leaving 13 bases between the germline ends. The CDR3 has 15 amino acids. CDR3 in amino acids: CASSQDAGLGYEQYF. Here the CDR3 DNA reads TGCGCCAGCAGCCAAGATGCAGGCCTTGGGTACGAGCAGTACTTC.

The chain uses TRBV27 and TRBJ2-1; 11 bases agree with TRBD2. Germline CDR1 is MNHEY and CDR2 is SMNVEV (reference sequence). The CDR3 totals 17 residues. Trimming cost V 0 bases and J 2 bases; bases outside gene matches: 3. The CDR3 DNA is TGTGCCAGCAGTTTATCTAGGGGACTAGCGGCCTACAATGAGCAGTTCTTC. It specifies CASSLSRGLAAYNEQFF.

J is TRBJ2-1 and V is TRBV5-8; TRBD1 agrees at 12 bases. V lost 4 bases to trimming and J lost 8 bases; unmatched junction nucleotides: 7. Germline V CDR1 and CDR2: SGHTS, YDEGEE. CDR3 length: 15 amino acids. The CDR3: CASSPWGQGADEQFF. The CDR3 DNA reads as TGTGCCAGCAGCCCGTGGGGACAGGGGGCCGATGAGCAGTTCTTC. Together with reference TRBV5-8 and TRBJ2-1, the CDR3 gives the full variable domain: EAGVTQSPTHLIKTRGQQATLRCSPISGHTSVYWYQQALGLGLQFLLWYDEGEERNRGNFPPRFSGRQFPNYSSELNVNALELEDSALYLCASSPWGQGADEQFFGPGTRLTVL.

The DNA of the CDR3 is TGCGCCAGCAGCTTGGGACTAGCGGTTAGCACAGATACGCAGTATTTT. This codes for CASSLGLAVSTDTQYF. The chain is built from TRBV5-1 and TRBJ2-3, with 9 bases fitting TRBD2. Germline V gene data show CDR1 as SGHRS and CDR2 as YFSETQ. Germline trimming cut 0 bases from V and 0 bases from J; bases unmatched to any gene: 2. CDR3 length: 16 amino acids.

The genes are TRBV5-1 and TRBJ2-3, with D tentatively TRBD2 (5 bases). The CDR3 is made up of 15 amino acids. The V end was cut by 2 bases, the J end by 2 bases, with 12 bases between. CDR1 is SGHRS, CDR2 YFSETQ, per germline. DNA of the CDR3: TGCGCCAGCAGCTTAAGAAGCGGAAACACAGATACGCAGTATTTT. Protein product: CASSLRSGNTDTQYF.

The genes are TRBV6-5 and TRBJ1-4, with a tentative D call TRBD1 (6 bases). Germline CDR1 and CDR2: MNHEY and SVGAGI. The V and J ends lost 0 bases and 2 bases respectively, with 10 bases between them. The CDR3 covers 16 residues. The CDR3 is CASSYSGGRTNEKLFF. The DNA of the CDR3 is TGTGCCAGCAGTTACTCAGGGGGTAGGACTAATGAAAAACTGTTTTTT.

This clone was counted once. The chain uses TRBV27 and TRBJ1-5, with D perhaps matching TRBD1 (6 bases). Trimming left V 0 bases short and J 2 bases short, with 11 bases between. The CDR3 consists of 16 residues. The germline V gene encodes CDR1 MNHEY and CDR2 SMNVEV (reference sequence). The CDR3 spells CASSLSRQGRNQPQHF. The DNA of the CDR3 is TGTGCCAGCAGTTTATCGCGGCAGGGGCGCAATCAGCCCCAGCATTTT.

The gene calls are TRBV27 and TRBJ1-2, with 7 bases fitting TRBD1. V was pared by 1 base and J by 4 bases, with 3 bases of the junction left unmatched. This CDR3 region has 14 residues. Per the germline V gene, CDR1 is MNHEY and CDR2 is SMNVEV (reference sequence). CDR3 sequence (DNA): TGTGCCAGCAGTTTATACCGGGACAGCTATGGCTACACCTTC. It specifies CASSLYRDSYGYTF.

The V and J genes are TRBV18 and TRBJ1-1; tentative D call: TRBD1 (5 bases). The germline gives CDR1 KGHSH, CDR2 LQKENI. The CDR3 consists of 16 residues. V shed 0 bases and J shed 3 bases, with 14 bases lying between them. In DNA, the CDR3 is TGTGCCAGCTCACCACCGTTGGGGTCGGGGGACACTGAAGCTTTCTTT. This encodes CASSPPLGSGDTEAFF.

The chain employs TRBV6-1 and TRBJ1-2, with a weak D call TRBD1 (6 bases). CDR1 MNHNS and CDR2 SASEGT come from the germline V gene. The CDR3 has 11 residues. Trimming removed 5 bases from V and 8 bases from J, with 9 bases in between. The CDR3 reads CASSQGFGYTF. In DNA, the CDR3 is TGTGCCAGCAGTCAGGGGTTCGGCTACACCTTC.

This sequence joins TRBV7-9 and TRBJ2-2; D is possibly TRBD1 (6 bases). Per germline, CDR1 SEHNR and CDR2 FQNEAQ (reference sequence). V was cut by 5 bases and J by 0 bases, with 10 bases left in between. This CDR3 is 15 amino acids long. Here the CDR3 reads CASSERDTNTGELFF. Here the CDR3 DNA reads TGTGCCAGCAGCGAACGGGACACGAACACCGGGGAGCTGTTTTTT.

For the CDR3, the DNA is TGTGCCTGGAGAACGACAGGGACCTACGAGCAGTACTTC. This encodes CAWRTTGTYEQYF. This chain uses TRBV30 with TRBJ2-7; 7 bases are a match to TRBD1. Unmatched junction bases numbered 4, after V lost 3 bases and J lost 2 bases. From germline, CDR1 is GTSNPN and CDR2 SVGIG (reference sequence). This CDR3 spans 13 amino acids. Together with reference TRBV30 and TRBJ2-7, the CDR3 gives the full variable domain: SQTIHQWPATLVQPVGSPLSLECTVEGTSNPNLYWYRQAAGRGLQLLFYSVGIGQISSEVPQNLSASRPQDRQFILSSKKLLLSDSGFYLCAWRTTGTYEQYFGPGTRLTVT.